Following are 20 T cell receptor beta chains from one sample sequenced in a study of PD-L1 blockade in urothelial cancer. Repertoires were generated with immunoSEQ multiplex PCR, while TCRdb's copy carries only in-frame clones and drops some. The sample holds 70,000 to 90,000 clones, 82% seen once. The sample was PBMCs, taken around atezolizumab (anti-PD-L1) treatment. The receptors come from a man between 65 and 80 years old with urothelial cancer.

This sequence joins TRBV5-1 and TRBJ2-5; 8 bases line up with TRBD1. V lost 1 base and J lost 2; bases outside the gene matches: 7. Germline-derived CDR1 and CDR2 are SGHRS and YFSETQ. CDR3 size: 16 residues. CDR3 residues: CASSLSTGGFQETQYF. Written as DNA, the CDR3 is TGCGCCAGCAGCTTGTCTACAGGGGGATTTCAAGAGACCCAGTACTTC.

Only one count was recorded for this clone. The V gene is TRBV11-3, the J gene TRBJ1-1, with unresolved D. Germline V gene lookup returns CDR1 SGHNT and CDR2 YENEEA. This CDR3 is built from 15 residues. Trimming took 0 bases from V and 0 from J, leaving 8 bases between them. The CDR3 region has the DNA TGTGCCAGCAGCTTAGACGAGGGCATGAACACTGAAGCTTTCTTT. Protein: CASSLDEGMNTEAFF.

J is TRBJ2-1 and V is TRBV5-1; 8 bases agree with TRBD1. The junction had 3 bases not matched to a gene; V was cut back by 3 bases and J by 1 base. CDR1 SGHRS and CDR2 YFSETQ come from the germline V gene. This CDR3 region has 15 residues. The CDR3 bases are TGCGCCAGCAGCTGGGGGACAGGTTCCTACAATGAGCAGTTCTTC. This codes for CASSWGTGSYNEQFF.

Here the CDR3 reads CASSRTGKEQFF. In DNA, the CDR3 is TGTGCCAGCAGCCGGACAGGGAAAGAGCAGTTCTTC. This chain uses TRBV4-2 with TRBJ2-1; 8 bases agree with TRBD1. In germline, CDR1 is LGHNA, CDR2 YNFKEQ. The ends lost 4 bases at V and 10 bases at J; junction bases unmatched: 3. The CDR3 consists of 12 residues.

This clone was picked up one time. The chain is built from TRBV5-1 and TRBJ2-6, with D maybe TRBD1 (5 bases). With 1 base removed from V and 0 bases from J, the gap between germline ends came to 8 bases. The CDR3 consists of 16 residues. Germline CDR1 and CDR2: SGHRS and YFSETQ. The DNA of the CDR3 is TGCGCCAGCAGCTTGACAGGAAGCTCTGGGGCCAACGTCCTGACTTTC. It specifies CASSLTGSSGANVLTF.

V usage is TRBV5-1 and J usage is TRBJ2-1; 12 bases agree with TRBD2. V lost 1 base and J lost 7; bases outside the gene matches: 3. The CDR3 is 15 amino acids. Germline V gene lookup returns CDR1 SGHRS and CDR2 YFSETQ. The DNA for the CDR3 is TGCGCCAGCAGCTTGTCCGGGACTAGCGGGAATGAGCAGTTCTTC. Protein: CASSLSGTSGNEQFF.

This clone was counted only a few times. The chain has TRBV29-1 and TRBJ2-1, with a weak D call TRBD1 (6 bases). Germline V lookup: CDR1 SQVTM, CDR2 ANQGSEA. The CDR3 extends over 11 amino acids. V was shortened by 6 bases and J by 6 bases, with 9 bases between the two germline ends. CDR3 bases: TGCAGCGTCGCGACAGGCAATGAGCAGTTCTTC. This translates into CSVATGNEQFF.

The sample holds a few counts of this clone. The V call is TRBV28, the J call TRBJ2-7, with no clear D. The V and J ends lost 8 bases and 2 bases respectively, with 7 bases between them. This CDR3 is built from 11 residues. CDR1 is MDHEN, CDR2 SYDVKM, per germline. In DNA, the CDR3 is TGTGCCAGCCTCGGTCCCTACGAGCAGTACTTC. Translation gives CASLGPYEQYF.

CDR3 sequence: CAWRARLAGTGELFF. The CDR3 DNA reads TGTGCCTGGAGGGCCCGACTAGCGGGAACCGGGGAGCTGTTTTTT. The rearrangement links TRBV30 to TRBJ2-2, with 11 bases fitting TRBD2. This CDR3 is built from 15 residues. J was trimmed by 5 bases and V by 3 bases; bases with no gene match: 5. CDR1 is GTSNPN and CDR2 is SVGIG in the germline V gene (reference sequence).

The count of this clone is one. J is TRBJ2-7 and V is TRBV4-3; the D gene is possibly TRBD2 (7 bases). The CDR3 runs to 18 residues. Germline V CDR1 and CDR2: LGHNA, YSLEER. Trimming stripped 0 bases from V and 4 bases from J, with 22 bases between. The CDR3 sequence: CASSQDRWGGYESYEQYF. The DNA for the CDR3 is TGCGCCAGCAGCCAAGATAGGTGGGGGGGCTACGAGAGTTACGAGCAGTACTTC.

V is TRBV5-6 and J is TRBJ2-1; D perhaps matches TRBD2 (7 bases). CDR1 and CDR2 (germline): SGHDT, YYEEEE. The CDR3 sequence is 14 residues long. The ends were cut back, 4 bases at V and 6 bases at J, with 14 bases in the middle. CDR3 sequence: CASSPEGGPNEQFF. The CDR3 DNA reads TGTGCCAGCAGCCCGGAGGGGGGGCCCAATGAGCAGTTCTTC.

The CDR3 nucleotides are TGTGCCAGCAGTCGACTAGCGCAGCGAAACATTCAGTACTTC. Residues: CASSRLAQRNIQYF. The rearrangement uses TRBV6-5 and TRBJ2-4, with 8 positions matching TRBD2. The CDR3 runs to 14 residues. CDR1 and CDR2 (germline): MNHEY, SVGAGI. Trimming cost V 5 bases and J 6 bases; bases outside gene matches: 6.

The DNA for the CDR3 is TGTGCCAGCAGGGACAGTACGAGCTCCTACGAGCAGTACTTC. It codes for CASRDSTSSYEQYF. The chain has TRBV5-4 and TRBJ2-7, with a tentative D call TRBD1 (6 bases). CDR1 is SGHNT, CDR2 YYREEE, per germline (reference sequence). This CDR3 has 14 residues. The germline V and J ends were trimmed by 5 bases and 0 bases, with 12 bases remaining between them.

The J gene is TRBJ2-7, the V gene TRBV6-5; 10 bases line up with TRBD2. The germline CDR1 and CDR2 sequences are MNHEY and SVGAGI. After removal of 4 bases from V and 5 bases from J, the junction contained 8 bases not matched to a gene. The CDR3 is 15 amino acids. CDR3 sequence reads: CASSFSWTSGDEQYF. Here the CDR3 DNA reads TGTGCCAGCAGTTTTTCCTGGACTAGCGGTGACGAGCAGTACTTC.

This clone showed up just once. This chain joins TRBV2 and TRBJ1-3, with D uncertain. V lost 1 base and J 0 bases, leaving 7 bases between the germline ends. CDR1 is SNHLY and CDR2 is FYNNEI in the germline V gene. This CDR3 region has 15 residues. This CDR3 is CASSEVRFSGNTIYF. The CDR3 region has the DNA TGTGCCAGCAGTGAAGTCCGGTTCTCTGGAAACACCATATATTTT.

The J gene is TRBJ2-4, the V gene TRBV7-9; D perhaps matches TRBD2 (7 bases). The ends were cut back, 2 bases at V and 8 bases at J, with 10 bases in the middle. Germline V gene data show CDR1 as SEHNR and CDR2 as FQNEAQ (reference sequence). This CDR3 is 13 amino acids long. DNA of the CDR3: TGTGCCAGCAGCTTACAAGGGGGGGACATTCAGTACTTC. The encoded protein is CASSLQGGDIQYF.

The chain joins TRBV18 to TRBJ2-2; TRBD1 agrees at 8 bases. Germline CDR1 and CDR2: KGHSH and LQKENI. V lost 8 bases to trimming and J lost 0 bases; unmatched junction nucleotides: 2. This CDR3 contains 14 residues. The CDR3 DNA follows: TGTGCCAGCCGGGGACAGGCGAACACCGGGGAGCTGTTTTTT. Translating gives CASRGQANTGELFF.

The chain recombines TRBV28 with TRBJ2-7; a possible D gene is TRBD2 (5 bases). CDR1 is MDHEN, CDR2 SYDVKM, per germline. The CDR3 extends over 12 amino acids. Trimming took off 8 bases at V and 2 bases at J, with 10 bases between the two ends. CDR3 in amino acids: CASGRATYEQYF. In DNA form, the CDR3 reads TGTGCCAGCGGGCGGGCGACCTACGAGCAGTACTTC.

The CDR3 nucleotides are TGTGCCACCTCGGGGGGCAGGGTCGATTCCCCGTCCACCTCTGGAAACACCATATATTTT. It translates to CATSGGRVDSPSTSGNTIYF. The rearrangement uses TRBV19 and TRBJ1-3; maybe TRBD1 (6 bases). The germline CDR1 and CDR2 sequences are LNHDA and SQIVND (reference sequence). The CDR3 is 20 residues long. The V and J ends lost 10 bases and 0 bases respectively, with 31 bases between them.

This clone was recorded a few times. The chain couples TRBV11-3 to TRBJ2-1, with D unclear. Between the trimmed V and J ends, which lost 4 bases and 3 bases, there was a span of 7 bases. In germline, CDR1 is SGHNT, CDR2 YENEEA. The CDR3 runs to 13 residues. The CDR3 DNA is TGTGCCAGCAGCTCGAGACTCTACAATGAGCAGTTCTTC. Protein product: CASSSRLYNEQFF. The whole variable domain, remainder taken from reference TRBV11-3 and TRBJ2-1, is EAGVVQSPRYKIIEKKQPVAFWCNPISGHNTLYWYLQNLGQGPELLIRYENEEAVDDSQLPKDRFSAERLKGVDSTLKIQPAELGDSAVYLCASSSRLYNEQFFGPGTRLTVL.